These 16 T cell receptor beta chains originate from one sample sequenced in a study of blood T cell repertoires in COVID-19. Data came from immunoSEQ multiplex PCR; TCRdb stores just in-frame clones and leaves some out. Here the sample spans 150,000 to 180,000 clones, more than 80% being singletons. The sequenced material came from peripheral blood. Every receptor here comes from a man aged 50 to 60 with acute or convalescent COVID-19.

This clone was found once. The chain is built from TRBV7-8 and TRBJ1-3, with a tentative D call TRBD1 (5 bases). V was clipped by 6 bases and J by 0 bases, with 18 bases between them. This CDR3 has 17 residues. Germline CDR1 reads SGHVS; CDR2 reads FQNEAQ. This CDR3 reads CASRPGRGVSSGNTIYF. CDR3 nucleotides: TGTGCCAGCAGACCGGGACGGGGGGTGAGCTCTGGAAACACCATATATTTT.

The chain links TRBV6-5 to TRBJ1-2, with 7 bases matching TRBD1. The length of the CDR3 is 15 residues. With 5 bases clipped from V and 4 bases from J, the junction kept 10 bases outside the gene matches. From germline, CDR1 is MNHEY and CDR2 SVGAGI. This CDR3 reads CASSPETGFSYGYTF. The CDR3 DNA is TGTGCCAGCAGTCCCGAGACAGGGTTTTCCTATGGCTACACCTTC.

A word on this clone: The junction departs from germline at one end; a sequencing error may be responsible. The chain is built from TRBV27 and TRBJ2-6; perhaps TRBD1 as D (5 bases). The CDR3 is 14 residues long. CDR1 is MNHEY and CDR2 is SMNVEV in the germline V gene (reference sequence). The chain's CDR3 is CASSPLDGANVPTF. In DNA form, the CDR3 reads TGTGCCAGCAGTCCCCTGGATGGGGCCAACGTCCCGACTTTC.

J is TRBJ1-2 and V is TRBV30; D gene ambiguous. Germline assignment: CDR1 GTSNPN and CDR2 SVGIG (reference sequence). The V and J ends lost 2 bases and 8 bases respectively, with 9 bases between them. The CDR3 is made up of 11 amino acids. The CDR3 reads CAWSRVEGYTF. In DNA, the CDR3 is TGTGCCTGGAGTAGAGTGGAGGGCTACACCTTC.

The genes are TRBV27 and TRBJ1-6, with a weak D call TRBD1 (6 bases). Trimming took off 5 bases at V and 10 bases at J, with 18 bases between the two ends. The length of the CDR3 is 15 residues. CDR1 and CDR2 (germline): MNHEY, SMNVEV (reference sequence). For the CDR3, the DNA is TGTGCCAGCAGTCCCAAAGGGGGGGCCGGGTCACCCCTCCACTTT. This translates into CASSPKGGAGSPLHF.

This chain uses TRBV6-6 with TRBJ1-4; tentatively, D is TRBD1 (6 bases). There are 12 residues in the CDR3. V gave up 6 bases and J gave up 5 bases, with 7 bases separating them. The V gene's germline CDR1 is MNHNY and CDR2 SVGAGI (reference sequence). CDR3 protein: CASRQGNEKLFF. The CDR3 bases are TGTGCCAGCAGACAGGGCAATGAAAAACTGTTTTTT.

V and J are TRBV5-1 and TRBJ2-1; 10 bases fit TRBD2. V was pared by 8 bases and J by 5 bases, with 4 bases of the junction left unmatched. The CDR3 runs 13 residues. Germline loops: CDR1 SGHRS, CDR2 YFSETQ. This CDR3 is CASFGTSDNEQFF. The CDR3 DNA reads TGCGCCAGTTTCGGGACTAGCGACAATGAGCAGTTCTTC.

This clone is a singleton in its sample. The chain combines TRBV10-3 with TRBJ2-3; 8 positions agree with TRBD1. Germline assignment: CDR1 ENHRY and CDR2 SYGVKD. The CDR3 loop spans 15 amino acids. Unmatched junction bases numbered 4, after V lost 4 bases and J lost 1 base. This chain's CDR3 is CAISGTGSGTDTQYF. For the CDR3, the DNA is TGTGCCATCAGTGGGACAGGGTCCGGCACAGATACGCAGTATTTT.

This clone was counted a single time. The gene calls are TRBV19 and TRBJ2-2, with TRBD2 matching over 10 bases. Germline CDR1 is LNHDA and CDR2 is SQIVND (reference sequence). V lost 9 bases, J lost 5 bases, and 6 bases stayed unmatched. The CDR3 spans 14 residues. The CDR3 DNA is TGTGCCAGCGAGCGGGAGGGCCTTACCGGGGAGCTGTTTTTT. Translating it yields CASEREGLTGELFF.

This CDR3 reads CASSAQGANSGNTIYF. Here the CDR3 DNA reads TGTGCCAGCAGTGCCCAGGGTGCTAACTCTGGAAACACCATATATTTT. The chain combines TRBV6-1 with TRBJ1-3; perhaps TRBD1 as D (5 bases). The germline CDR1 and CDR2 sequences are MNHNS and SASEGT. The germline V and J ends were trimmed by 4 bases and 0 bases, with 13 bases remaining between them. This CDR3 spans 16 amino acids.

The genes are TRBV24-1 and TRBJ1-2, with 7 bases aligning to TRBD1. Germline V gene data show CDR1 as KGHDR and CDR2 as SFDVKD. The CDR3 spans 14 residues. Losses at the gene ends were 2 bases for V and 2 bases for J; bases not matched to a gene: 1. The CDR3 spells CATSDSQGNYGYTF. The CDR3 DNA reads as TGTGCCACCAGTGATTCACAGGGGAACTATGGCTACACCTTC.

V and J are TRBV7-2 and TRBJ2-2; TRBD1 matches at 8 bases. The CDR3 has 16 residues. Losses at the gene ends were 6 bases for V and 7 bases for J; bases not matched to a gene: 13. The germline gives CDR1 SGHTA, CDR2 FQGNSA. The CDR3 DNA follows: TGTGCCAGCAGTTCCACATCAGGGGGCGCAGGCGGGGAGCTGTTTTTT. Protein: CASSSTSGGAGGELFF.

V is TRBV4-1 and J is TRBJ1-5; possible D gene TRBD1, 5 bases. The CDR3 has 18 amino acids. V gave up 1 base and J gave up 6 bases, with 22 bases separating them. Germline V gives CDR1 MGHRA, CDR2 YSYEKL. CDR3 DNA: TGCGCCAGCAGCCAAGGGTCCAGGGCGGGGGATTTGGGTCAGCCCCAGCATTTT. Protein: CASSQGSRAGDLGQPQHF.

This clone has only one observation. The chain has TRBV7-9 and TRBJ1-2, with D possibly matching TRBD1 (5 bases). Germline-derived CDR1 and CDR2 are SEHNR and FQNEAQ (reference sequence). V was clipped by 5 bases and J by 8 bases, with 15 bases between them. This CDR3 region has 13 residues. The DNA for the CDR3 is TGTGCCAGCAGCGAAGGGGCCAGACAGGGCTACACCTTC. Its protein product is CASSEGARQGYTF.

This chain links TRBV6-2 or TRBV6-3 with TRBJ1-1, with 7 bases matching TRBD1. The J segment lost 6 bases and the V segment lost 6 bases, leaving 10 bases of the junction unmatched. The CDR3 contains 14 residues. Germline V CDR1 and CDR2: MNHEY, SVGEGT. The CDR3 here is CASSPPNGQAEAFF. In DNA, the CDR3 is TGTGCCAGCAGCCCACCGAACGGACAGGCTGAAGCTTTCTTT.

V usage is TRBV7-9 and J usage is TRBJ2-1; the D gene is possibly TRBD1 (5 bases). V lost 5 bases and J 0 bases, leaving 11 bases between the germline ends. Germline V lookup: CDR1 SEHNR, CDR2 FQNEAQ (reference sequence). CDR3 length: 15 amino acids. CDR3 sequence: CASSEGVSSYNEQFF. CDR3 DNA sequence: TGTGCCAGCAGCGAAGGGGTGAGCTCCTACAATGAGCAGTTCTTC.